This is a list of T cell receptor beta chains from one sample in a study of blood T cell repertoires in COVID-19. Repertoires were generated with immunoSEQ multiplex PCR, while TCRdb's copy carries only in-frame clones and drops some. The sample contains more than 65,000 clones, around 80% of which appear only once. Specimen: peripheral blood. These TCRs come from a man aged 60-69 years with active or convalescent COVID-19. Each CDR3 is given with its conserved first and last residue. D genes are given only for firm matches. Rows may omit the clone size; those that give it use once, few, many or a size class.

J gene	V gene	D gene	clone size	CDR3 DNA	CDR3 protein
TRBJ1-4	TRBV27	TRBD1	few	TGTGCCAGCAGCCGAAAACCACAGGGGGCTGATAATGAAAAACTGTTTTTT	CASSRKPQGADNEKLFF
TRBJ2-1	TRBV4-1	TRBD2	few	TGCGCCAGCAGCTCAACGGGGGGGGATGAGCAGTTCTTC	CASSSTGGDEQFF
TRBJ1-1	TRBV29-1	TRBD1	many	TGCAGCGGGGGGACAGGGGCCACTGAAGCTTTCTTT	CSGGTGATEAFF
TRBJ1-2	TRBV3-1/TRBV3-2	.	.	TGTGCCAGCAGGGCGGCCAGAAACTATGGCTACACCTTC	CASRAARNYGYTF
TRBJ1-1	TRBV7-9	.	.	TGTGCCAGCAGCTCCCCGGGACAGAACACTGAAGCTTTCTTT	CASSSPGQNTEAFF
TRBJ2-1	TRBV6-4	TRBD2	.	TGTGCCAGCAGTGAACGAGCGGGGGGGCCAGGTGAGCAGTTCTTC	CASSERAGGPGEQFF
TRBJ2-7	TRBV5-1	TRBD2	few	TGCGCCAGCAGCTTGGCCCCGGGACTAGCGGGGGGTCCCAACGAGCAGTACTTC	CASSLAPGLAGGPNEQYF
TRBJ2-7	TRBV7-2	TRBD2	.	TGTGCCAGCAGCTCGTCTAGCGGGGGCTTCTCCTACGAGCAGTACTTC	CASSSSSGGFSYEQYF
TRBJ1-2	TRBV4-1	TRBD1	.	TGCGCCAGCAGCCCAAGAACAGGGGATAACTATGGCTACACCTTC	CASSPRTGDNYGYTF
TRBJ1-5	TRBV3-1/TRBV3-2	TRBD1	.	TGTGCCAGCAGCCAAGGTCTAACAGGGGGCGGCCAGCCCCAGCATTTT	CASSQGLTGGGQPQHF
TRBJ1-2	TRBV2	.	.	TGTGCCAGCACCCCAAACGGGTTAGCTAACTATGGCTACACCTTC	CASTPNGLANYGYTF
TRBJ2-7	TRBV19	TRBD1	.	TGTGCCAGTTCAGGAAAAGGGGGCGTCTACGAGCAGTACTTC	CASSGKGGVYEQYF
TRBJ2-5	TRBV5-4	TRBD1	.	TGTGCCAGCAGCTGGGGACAGGGTTGGTCGGAGACCCAGTACTTC	CASSWGQGWSETQYF
TRBJ2-7	TRBV15	TRBD1	.	TGTGCCACCAGCTTCGGACAGGGAGGCTACGAGCAGTACTTC	CATSFGQGGYEQYF
TRBJ2-1	TRBV9	.	few	TGTGCCAGCAGCGTAGACAGAGTGTACAATGAGCAGTTCTTC	CASSVDRVYNEQFF
TRBJ1-5	TRBV9	TRBD1	.	TGTGCCAGCACCCGGACAGGGGAAAGTAGCCAGCCCCAGCATTTT	CASTRTGESSQPQHF
TRBJ1-2	TRBV19	.	.	TGTGCCAGTAGTATCCAACAGGGCTATGGCTACACCTTC	CASSIQQGYGYTF
TRBJ2-7	TRBV7-3	.	.	TGTGCCAGCAGCTTGGACACCTACGAGCAGTACTTC	CASSLDTYEQYF
TRBJ2-3	TRBV6-5	TRBD2	.	TGTGCCAGCAGTATGGGACTAGGGAGGGCAGATACGCAGTATTTT	CASSMGLGRADTQYF
TRBJ2-5	TRBV9	TRBD2	.	TGTGCCAGCAGCGTAGGGGCTAGCGGGGGGGCCTTGGAGACCCAGTACTTC	CASSVGASGGALETQYF
TRBJ1-6	TRBV9	.	few	TGTGCCAGCAGCACCTTGGACACGTCCTATAATTCACCCCTCCACTTT	CASSTLDTSYNSPLHF
TRBJ2-3	TRBV6-2/TRBV6-3	TRBD2	few	TGTGCCAGCAGTTACGATCTAGCGGGGATGACAGATACGCAGTATTTT	CASSYDLAGMTDTQYF
TRBJ1-5	TRBV27	TRBD1	few	TGTGCCAGCAGTGGCGACAGGGATCAGCCCCAGCATTTT	CASSGDRDQPQHF
TRBJ1-4	TRBV7-2	.	.	TGTGCCAGCAGCTTAGGAAGTTCGGGGGGCGCGGAAAAACTGTTTTTT	CASSLGSSGGAEKLFF
TRBJ2-1	TRBV24-1	.	.	TGTGCCACCAGTGGGAGGGGCCATGAGCAGTTCTTC	CATSGRGHEQFF
TRBJ1-1	TRBV4-3	.	once	TGCGCCAGCAGCCAAGATCACCAGAAGAACACTGAAGCTTTCTTT	CASSQDHQKNTEAFF
TRBJ1-3	TRBV5-1	TRBD1	.	TGCGCCAGCAGCCAGGGGACAGGGGGCGGTGGAAACACCATATATTTT	CASSQGTGGGGNTIYF
TRBJ1-5	TRBV19	.	.	TGTGCCAGTAGTATAGCGGGGGGAAGGGCAAGGCAGCCCCAGCATTTT	CASSIAGGRARQPQHF
TRBJ2-7	TRBV18	TRBD1	.	TGTGCCAGCTCACCACCGGACAGGGCCGGGTACGAGCAGTACTTC	CASSPPDRAGYEQYF
TRBJ2-1	TRBV4-2	TRBD2	.	TGTGCCAGCAGCCAAGATGGCGGGGGGGCCACTGAGCAGTTCTTC	CASSQDGGGATEQFF
TRBJ1-1	TRBV6-4	.	once	TGTGCCAGCAGTGAGGACAGGAACACTGAAGCTTTCTTT	CASSEDRNTEAFF
TRBJ2-5	TRBV7-9	.	.	TGTGCCAGCAGCTGGACTAATCCACAAGAGACCCAGTACTTC	CASSWTNPQETQYF
TRBJ2-2	TRBV19	.	.	TGTGCCAGTGAGACAGATTTGTCGTCCGGGGAGCTGTTTTTT	CASETDLSSGELFF
TRBJ1-2	TRBV12-3/TRBV12-4	TRBD1	.	TGTGCCAGCAGTTCTAGGACAGGGTACGGCTACACCTTC	CASSSRTGYGYTF
TRBJ2-6	TRBV5-4	.	.	TGTGCCAGCAGCTTGGGCCAGGCCCCTATTGGGGCCAACGTCCTGACTTTC	CASSLGQAPIGANVLTF
TRBJ1-3	TRBV29-1	TRBD1	once	TGCAGCGTACGACAGGGTCTAAACTCTGGAAACACCATATATTTT	CSVRQGLNSGNTIYF
TRBJ2-7	TRBV16	.	.	TGTGCCAGCAGCCAACTTAGGGGATACGAGCAGTACTTC	CASSQLRGYEQYF
TRBJ1-2	TRBV6-5	.	.	TGTGCCAGCAGTTACTCGATTGGGGGAGGAAACTATGGCTACACCTTC	CASSYSIGGGNYGYTF
TRBJ2-7	TRBV6-1	.	.	TGTGCCAGCAGTGAAAGTGGCTTCTTCTCCTACGAGCAGTACTTC	CASSESGFFSYEQYF
TRBJ1-4	TRBV5-1	.	.	TGCGCCAGCAGCTTCGGGGGAGCCTTTAATGAAAAACTGTTTTTT	CASSFGGAFNEKLFF
TRBJ1-4	TRBV10-3	TRBD1	.	TGTGCCATCAGTCCGGGACAGGGGGCGGCTAATGAAAAACTGTTTTTT	CAISPGQGAANEKLFF
TRBJ2-1	TRBV11-2	TRBD2	.	TGTGCCAGCAGGTCTCCGGGACTACCCTACAATGAGCAGTTCTTC	CASRSPGLPYNEQFF
TRBJ1-1	TRBV10-3	.	few	TGTGCCATCAGTGCTGACGGTCGACAGAACACTGAAGCTTTCTTT	CAISADGRQNTEAFF
TRBJ2-4	TRBV7-9	TRBD2	.	TGTGCCAGCAGCTCCGTCAATAGCGGGGGGGACACTTGGAACATTCAGTACTTC	CASSSVNSGGDTWNIQYF
TRBJ2-1	TRBV28	TRBD2	few	TGTGCCAGCAGTCACGGACTAGCGGGGCAGTTCTTC	CASSHGLAGQFF
TRBJ1-1	TRBV19	TRBD1	.	TGTGCCAGTAGAGGACAGGGTGGCACTGAAGCTTTCTTT	CASRGQGGTEAFF
TRBJ1-1	TRBV9	.	once	TGTGCCAGCTCGGGGATGAACACTGAAGCTTTCTTT	CASSGMNTEAFF
TRBJ1-1	TRBV5-1	TRBD1	.	TGCGCCAGCAGCTCGCCACGCCGGGACAGCATGAACACTGAAGCTTTCTTT	CASSSPRRDSMNTEAFF
TRBJ2-1	TRBV7-3	TRBD1	once	TGTGCCAGCAGCTTAAACCCGGGACAGGGGAACGAGCAGTTCTTC	CASSLNPGQGNEQFF
TRBJ1-5	TRBV5-1	.	.	TGCGCCAGCAGCTTAGCCCCGACAGGCAACAATCAGCCCCAGCATTTT	CASSLAPTGNNQPQHF
TRBJ2-1	TRBV5-4	.	.	TGTGCCAGCAGCTTGTCGAGACAGACGTGGGATGAGCAGTTCTTC	CASSLSRQTWDEQFF